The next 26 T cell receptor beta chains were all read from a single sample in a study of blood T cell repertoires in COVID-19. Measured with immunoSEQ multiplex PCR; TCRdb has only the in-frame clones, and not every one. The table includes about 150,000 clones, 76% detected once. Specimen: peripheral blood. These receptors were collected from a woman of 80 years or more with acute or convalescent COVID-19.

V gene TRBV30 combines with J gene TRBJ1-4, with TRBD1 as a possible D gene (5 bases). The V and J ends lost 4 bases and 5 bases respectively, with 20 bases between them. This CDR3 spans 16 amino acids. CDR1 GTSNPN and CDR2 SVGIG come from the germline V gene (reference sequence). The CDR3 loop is CAWTNPDRFDNEKLFF. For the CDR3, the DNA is TGTGCCTGGACCAACCCCGACAGATTCGACAATGAAAAACTGTTTTTT.

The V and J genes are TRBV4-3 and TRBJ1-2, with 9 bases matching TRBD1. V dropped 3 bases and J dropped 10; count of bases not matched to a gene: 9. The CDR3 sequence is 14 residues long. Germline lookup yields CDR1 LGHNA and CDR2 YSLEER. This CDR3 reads CASSQEGRDRAYTF. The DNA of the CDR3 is TGCGCCAGCAGCCAGGAGGGGCGGGACAGGGCCTACACCTTC.

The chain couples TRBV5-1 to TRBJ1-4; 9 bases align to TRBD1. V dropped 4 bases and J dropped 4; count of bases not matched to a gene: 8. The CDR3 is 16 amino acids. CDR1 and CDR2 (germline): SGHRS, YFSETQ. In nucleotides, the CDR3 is TGCGCCAGCAGCACCGCCGGACAGGGGATTAATGAAAAACTGTTTTTT. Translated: CASSTAGQGINEKLFF.

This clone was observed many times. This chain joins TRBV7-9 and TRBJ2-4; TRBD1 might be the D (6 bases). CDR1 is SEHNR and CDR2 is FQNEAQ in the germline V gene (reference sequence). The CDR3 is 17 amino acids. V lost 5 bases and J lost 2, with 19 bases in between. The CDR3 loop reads CASSATDRPLTKNIQYF. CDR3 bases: TGTGCCAGCAGCGCCACCGACAGGCCTCTAACCAAAAACATTCAGTACTTC.

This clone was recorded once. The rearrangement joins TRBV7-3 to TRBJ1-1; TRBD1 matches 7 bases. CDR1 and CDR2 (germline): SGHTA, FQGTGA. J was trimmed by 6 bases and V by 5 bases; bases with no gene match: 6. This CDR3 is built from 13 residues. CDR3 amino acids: CASSQQTGAEAFF. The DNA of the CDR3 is TGTGCCAGCAGCCAACAAACAGGGGCTGAAGCTTTCTTT.

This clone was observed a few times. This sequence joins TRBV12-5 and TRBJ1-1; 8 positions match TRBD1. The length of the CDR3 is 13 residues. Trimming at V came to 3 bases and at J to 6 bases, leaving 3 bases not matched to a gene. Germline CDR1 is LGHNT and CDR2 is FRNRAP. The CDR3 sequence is CASGFRDRPEAFF. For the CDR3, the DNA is TGTGCTAGTGGTTTTCGGGACAGGCCTGAAGCTTTCTTT.

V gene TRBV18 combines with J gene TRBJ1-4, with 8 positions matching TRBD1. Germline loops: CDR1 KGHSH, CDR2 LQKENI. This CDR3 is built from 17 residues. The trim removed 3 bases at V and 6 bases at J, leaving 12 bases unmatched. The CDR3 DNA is TGTGCCAGCTCACCTTCCTTGACAGGGGCGAGAGATGAAAAACTGTTTTTT. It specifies CASSPSLTGARDEKLFF. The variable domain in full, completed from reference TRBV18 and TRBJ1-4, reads NAGVMQNPRHLVRRRGQEARLRCSPMKGHSHVYWYRQLPEEGLKFMVYLQKENIIDESGMPKERFSAEFPKEGPSILRIQQVVRGDSAAYFCASSPSLTGARDEKLFFGSGTQLSVL.

The CDR3: CASSGLTGTVNQPQHF. The CDR3 DNA follows: TGTGCCAGTAGTGGCCTGACAGGGACTGTTAATCAGCCCCAGCATTTT. V gene TRBV19 combines with J gene TRBJ1-5, with 7 bases aligning to TRBD1. V gave up 5 bases and J gave up 4 bases; unmatched junction bases: 11. Germline assignment: CDR1 LNHDA and CDR2 SQIVND (reference sequence). CDR3 length equals 16 residues. The whole variable domain, filled in from reference TRBV19 and TRBJ1-5, reads DGGITQSPKYLFRKEGQNVTLSCEQNLNHDAMYWYRQDPGQGLRLIYYSQIVNDFQKGDIAEGYSVSREKKESFPLTVTSAQKNPTAFYLCASSGLTGTVNQPQHFGDGTRLSIL.

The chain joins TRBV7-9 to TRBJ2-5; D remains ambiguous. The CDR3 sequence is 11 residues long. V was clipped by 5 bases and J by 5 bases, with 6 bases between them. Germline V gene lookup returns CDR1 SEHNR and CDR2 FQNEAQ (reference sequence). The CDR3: CASSPAETQYF. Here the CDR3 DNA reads TGTGCCAGCAGCCCTGCGGAGACCCAGTACTTC.

In DNA, the CDR3 is TGTGCCATCAGTTCCGGGACGGAGGGGGCGACCGGGGAGCTGTTTTTT. Encoded protein: CAISSGTEGATGELFF. The chain is built from TRBV10-3 and TRBJ2-2; D possibly corresponds to TRBD1 (7 bases). V lost 5 bases and J 5 bases, leaving 18 bases between the germline ends. The CDR3 extends over 16 amino acids. From germline, CDR1 is ENHRY and CDR2 SYGVKD.

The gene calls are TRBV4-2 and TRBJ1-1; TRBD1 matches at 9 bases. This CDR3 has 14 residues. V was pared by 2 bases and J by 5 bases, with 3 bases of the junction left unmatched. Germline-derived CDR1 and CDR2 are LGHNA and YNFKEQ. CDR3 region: CASSQNRGRTEAFF. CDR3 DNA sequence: TGTGCCAGCAGCCAAAACAGGGGGCGAACTGAAGCTTTCTTT.

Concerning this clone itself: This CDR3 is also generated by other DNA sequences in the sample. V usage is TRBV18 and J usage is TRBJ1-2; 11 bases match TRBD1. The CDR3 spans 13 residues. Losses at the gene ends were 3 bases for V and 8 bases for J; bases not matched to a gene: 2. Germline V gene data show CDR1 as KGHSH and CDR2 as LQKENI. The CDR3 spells CASSPGQGDGYTF. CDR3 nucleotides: TGTGCCAGCTCACCGGGACAGGGGGACGGCTACACCTTC.

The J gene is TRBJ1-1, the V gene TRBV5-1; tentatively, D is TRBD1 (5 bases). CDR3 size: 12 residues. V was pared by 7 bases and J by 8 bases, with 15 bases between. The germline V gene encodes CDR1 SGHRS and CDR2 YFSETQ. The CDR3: CASASEGREAFF. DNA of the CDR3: TGCGCCAGCGCCTCGGAGGGGAGAGAAGCTTTCTTT.

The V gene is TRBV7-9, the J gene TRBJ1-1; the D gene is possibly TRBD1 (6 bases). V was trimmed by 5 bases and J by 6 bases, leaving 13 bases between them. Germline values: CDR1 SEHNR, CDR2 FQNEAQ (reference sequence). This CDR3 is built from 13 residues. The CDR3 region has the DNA TGTGCCAGCAGCCGCAGGGAGGGGGCTGAAGCTTTCTTT. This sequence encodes CASSRREGAEAFF.

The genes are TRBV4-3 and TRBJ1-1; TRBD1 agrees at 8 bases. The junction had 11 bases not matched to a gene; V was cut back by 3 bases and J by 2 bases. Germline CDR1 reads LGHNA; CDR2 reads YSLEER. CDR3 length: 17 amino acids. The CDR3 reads CASSHDDRGLGNTEAFF. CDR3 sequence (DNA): TGCGCCAGCAGCCATGATGACAGGGGCCTAGGAAACACTGAAGCTTTCTTT.

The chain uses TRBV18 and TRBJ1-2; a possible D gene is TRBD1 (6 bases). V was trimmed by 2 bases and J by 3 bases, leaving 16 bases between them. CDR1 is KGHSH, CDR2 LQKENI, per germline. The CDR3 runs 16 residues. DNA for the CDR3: TGTGCCAGCTCACCAGTTCAGGACAGATCCTACTATGGCTACACCTTC. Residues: CASSPVQDRSYYGYTF.

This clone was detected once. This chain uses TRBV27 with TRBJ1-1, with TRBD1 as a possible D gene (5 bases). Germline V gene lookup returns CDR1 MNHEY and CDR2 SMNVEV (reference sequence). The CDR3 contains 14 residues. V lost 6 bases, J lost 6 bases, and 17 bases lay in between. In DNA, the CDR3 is TGTGCCAGCAGCGACTCCAGGGTCGTGGCTGAAGCTTTCTTT. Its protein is CASSDSRVVAEAFF.

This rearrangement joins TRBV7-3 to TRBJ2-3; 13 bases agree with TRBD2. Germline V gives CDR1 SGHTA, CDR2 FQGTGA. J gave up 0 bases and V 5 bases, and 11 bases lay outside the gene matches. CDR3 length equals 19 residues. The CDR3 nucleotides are TGTGCCAGCAGCCTCGCACCGTCGGGACTAGCGGGAAGCACAGATACGCAGTATTTT. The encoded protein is CASSLAPSGLAGSTDTQYF.

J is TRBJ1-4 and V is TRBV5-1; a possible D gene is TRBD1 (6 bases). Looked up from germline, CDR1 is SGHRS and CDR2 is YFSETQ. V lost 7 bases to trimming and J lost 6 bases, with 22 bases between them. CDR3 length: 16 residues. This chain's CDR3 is CASRIQGQSLYEKLFF. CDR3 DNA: TGCGCCAGCCGTATTCAGGGGCAGAGCTTGTATGAAAAACTGTTTTTT.

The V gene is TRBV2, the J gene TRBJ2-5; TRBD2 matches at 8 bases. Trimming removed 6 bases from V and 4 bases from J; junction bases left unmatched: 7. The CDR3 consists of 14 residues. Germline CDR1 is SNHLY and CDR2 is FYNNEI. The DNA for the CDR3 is TGTGCCAGCAGGGAGCGGGAGTATCCAGAGACCCAGTACTTC. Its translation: CASREREYPETQYF.

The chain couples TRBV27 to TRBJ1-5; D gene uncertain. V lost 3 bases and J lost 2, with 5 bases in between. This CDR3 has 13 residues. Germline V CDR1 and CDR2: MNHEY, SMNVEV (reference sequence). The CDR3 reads CASSFVGNQPQHF. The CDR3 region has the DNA TGTGCCAGCAGTTTTGTCGGCAATCAGCCCCAGCATTTT.

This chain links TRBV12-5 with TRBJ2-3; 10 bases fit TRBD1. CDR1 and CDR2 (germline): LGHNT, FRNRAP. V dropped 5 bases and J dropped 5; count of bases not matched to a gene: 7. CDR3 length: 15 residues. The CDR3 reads CASGPGTGDGDTQYF. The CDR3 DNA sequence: TGTGCTAGTGGTCCCGGGACAGGGGATGGAGATACGCAGTATTTT.

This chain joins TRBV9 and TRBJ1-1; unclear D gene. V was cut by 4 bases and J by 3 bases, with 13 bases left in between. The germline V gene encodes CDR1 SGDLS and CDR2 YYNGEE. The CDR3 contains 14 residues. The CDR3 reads CASSLSSQDTEAFF. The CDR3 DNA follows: TGTGCCAGCAGCCTTTCGTCTCAGGACACTGAAGCTTTCTTT.

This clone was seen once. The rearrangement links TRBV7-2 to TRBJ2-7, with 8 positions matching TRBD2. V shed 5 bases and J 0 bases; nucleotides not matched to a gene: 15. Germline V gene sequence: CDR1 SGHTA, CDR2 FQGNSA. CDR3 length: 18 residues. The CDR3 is CASSLPGGSGASSYEQYF. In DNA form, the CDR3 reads TGTGCCAGCAGCCTACCCGGTGGTAGCGGGGCCAGCTCCTACGAGCAGTACTTC.

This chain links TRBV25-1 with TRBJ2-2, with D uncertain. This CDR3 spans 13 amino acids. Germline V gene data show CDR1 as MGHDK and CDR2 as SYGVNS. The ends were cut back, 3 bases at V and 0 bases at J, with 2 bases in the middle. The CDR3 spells CASSDTNTGELFF. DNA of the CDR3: TGTGCCAGCAGTGACACGAACACCGGGGAGCTGTTTTTT. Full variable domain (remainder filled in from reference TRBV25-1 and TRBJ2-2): EADIYQTPRYLVIGTGKKITLECSQTMGHDKMYWYQQDPGMELHLIHYSYGVNSTEKGDLSSESTVSRIRTEHFPLTLESARPSHTSQYLCASSDTNTGELFFGEGSRLTVL.

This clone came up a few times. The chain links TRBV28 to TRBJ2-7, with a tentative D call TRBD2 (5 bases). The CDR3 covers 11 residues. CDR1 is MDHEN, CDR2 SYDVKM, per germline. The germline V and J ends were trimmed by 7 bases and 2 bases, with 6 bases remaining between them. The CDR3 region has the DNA TGTGCCAGCATCGGGACCTACGAGCAGTACTTC. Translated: CASIGTYEQYF.